Listed below are T cell receptor beta chains from one sample, sequenced in a study of response to subunit inactivated influenza vaccine. Each CDR3 protein is one row after TCRdb ran MiXCR on the RT-PCR reads. The data hold 550,000 to 800,000 distinct CDR3 sequences, with about a sixth observed a single time. The sample was PBMCs from blood, taken about 11 days after vaccination. The receptors here all came from a man aged 45 to 65 who received an inactivated influenza vaccine. CDR3s include the opening cysteine and the closing phenylalanine or tryptophan. A D gene is named only where the DNA matches it firmly. Some rows have no size entry. The others give once, few or many, or a class for an expanded clone.

d_call j_call v_call clone_size cdr3_nt cdr3_aa
TRBD2 TRBJ2-4 TRBV12-3/TRBV12-4 few TGTGCCAGCAGTCCTATCGGGACTAGCGGGAACATTCAGTACTTC CASSPIGTSGNIQYF
- TRBJ1-1 TRBV5-1 - TGCGCCAGCAGCTTGGGGACGGACATTGAAGCTTTCTTT CASSLGTDIEAFF
TRBD1 TRBJ2-7 TRBV28 - TGTGCCAGCAGCCCAGACAGGGAAGCCTACGACCAGTACTTC CASSPDREAYDQYF
TRBD1 TRBJ2-3 TRBV28 - TGTGCCAGCAGTCCGACTCCAGACAGGGGGAGGACAGATACGCAGTATTTT CASSPTPDRGRTDTQYF
- TRBJ1-1 TRBV7-8 - TGTGCCAGCAGCCCGCGACCGCTGCCATTTAACACTGAAGCTTTCTTT CASSPRPLPFNTEAFF
- TRBJ2-7 TRBV5-6 - TGTGCCAGCAGCTTCGGACAGCAGCAGTACTTC CASSFGQQQYF
- TRBJ2-7 TRBV29-1 few TGCAGCGTTGAGGTCGGGGACTCCTACGAGCAGTACTTC CSVEVGDSYEQYF
TRBD2 TRBJ2-1 TRBV20-1 few TGCAGTGCTAGTAGCGGGAGCTCCTACAATGAGCAGTTCTTC CSASSGSSYNEQFF
- TRBJ2-4 TRBV6-2/TRBV6-3 - TGTGCCAGCGGGAAAAACATTCAGTACTTC CASGKNIQYF
TRBD2 TRBJ2-1 TRBV15 few TGTGCCACCAGCAGAGGAGCGGGGGGTCATCTCAGCTCCTACAATGAGCAGTTCTTC CATSRGAGGHLSSYNEQFF
TRBD1 TRBJ2-4 TRBV12-3/TRBV12-4 many TGTGCCAGCAGTCTACAAGGGACAGGGGTTAGCATTCAGTACTTC CASSLQGTGVSIQYF
TRBD1 TRBJ2-5 TRBV13 few TGTGCCAGCAGCTTAGGACAGGGGGAGGTGGAGACCCAGTACTTC CASSLGQGEVETQYF
- TRBJ2-7 TRBV3-1 - TGTGCCAGCAGCCTCGAGTGGAGGGAGCAGTACTTC CASSLEWREQYF
TRBD1 TRBJ2-7 TRBV28 few TGTGCCAGCAGCCAGACTGGGACAGCCTACGAGCAGTACTTC CASSQTGTAYEQYF
- TRBJ1-2 TRBV6-1 many TGTGCCAGCACTGAAACCGGGCTCAGAAACTATGGCTACACCTTC CASTETGLRNYGYTF
TRBD2 TRBJ2-2 TRBV12-3/TRBV12-4 many TGTGCCAGCAGTTTACGGGGGGGAGCGGGAGCGATTCCCGGGGAGCTGTTTTTT CASSLRGGAGAIPGELFF
- TRBJ1-2 TRBV9 - TGTGCCAGCAGCGTAGGATCTCAGAACTATGGCTACACCTTC CASSVGSQNYGYTF
- TRBJ2-7 TRBV4-1 few TGCGCCAGCAGCCCCACCCCCAGGGAAATGGACGAGCAGTACTTC CASSPTPREMDEQYF
TRBD1 TRBJ2-5 TRBV20-1 few TGCAGTGCTAGAACTTCAGGGGGAAGCCAAGAGACCCAGTACTTC CSARTSGGSQETQYF
- TRBJ1-1 TRBV27 many TGTGCCAGCAGGAATACAGGCCTGCTTATGAACACTGAAGCTTTCTTT CASRNTGLLMNTEAFF
TRBD2 TRBJ2-5 TRBV12-3/TRBV12-4 - TGTGCCAGCAGTTTAAGTCTAGCGGGGTTGGAGACCCAGTACTTC CASSLSLAGLETQYF
TRBD2 TRBJ2-5 TRBV5-1 many TGCGCCAGCAGCTCGCTTAGCGGGGATAAAGAGACCCAGTACTTC CASSSLSGDKETQYF
- TRBJ2-2 TRBV4-3 few TGCGCCAGCAGCCAGCCTTTTGGCACCGGGGAGCTGTTTTTT CASSQPFGTGELFF
- TRBJ1-1 TRBV15 - TGTGCCACCAGCAGAGGTGGGGACACGAAGGCTTTCTTT CATSRGGDTKAFF
- TRBJ2-1 TRBV11-2 few TGTGCCAGCAGTCCGTCGGGCAGGTACTACAATGAGCAGTTCTTC CASSPSGRYYNEQFF
TRBD1 TRBJ2-1 TRBV29-1 - TGCAGCGGCGCCCTACCCGTCCAGGGGGCAAACAATGAGCAGTTCTTC CSGALPVQGANNEQFF
- TRBJ1-5 TRBV7-2 - TGTGCCAGCAGCGGCGACATAAATCAGCCCCAGCATTTT CASSGDINQPQHF
- TRBJ2-7 TRBV12-3/TRBV12-4 - TGTGCCAGCAGCCGGGCGGGACAAAACTACGAGCAGTACTTC CASSRAGQNYEQYF
TRBD1 TRBJ2-4 TRBV28 few TGTGCCAGCAGTTTTCAGGGGGTAAACATTCAGTACTTC CASSFQGVNIQYF
- TRBJ2-7 TRBV3-1 - TGTGCCAGCAGCCCAGGACTATTGGGCGAGCAGTACTTC CASSPGLLGEQYF
- TRBJ2-5 TRBV6-2/TRBV6-3 few TGTGCCAGCAGTGGGGAGCGAGAGACCCAGTACTTC CASSGERETQYF
- TRBJ2-3 TRBV25-1 few TGTGCCAGCAGTGAATTGGGGGTGGCAAGCACAGATACGCAGTATTTT CASSELGVASTDTQYF